What follows is one T cell receptor beta chain and its context. The antigen is unknown. The data originate from a study of OX40 agonist ivuxolimab in advanced cancers. Study details: Patients' therapy was ivuxolimab, an antibody that acts as an agonist of OX40 (CD134). Patients got intravenous ivuxolimab at 0.01 to 10 mg/kg every 2 weeks.

Germline assignment: CDR1 SGHAT and CDR2 FQNNGV. Trimming cost V 6 bases and J 2 bases, with 8 bases left between them. This CDR3 is 14 amino acids long. Study-wide points: Some patients who did not respond also had low normalized T-cell clonal expansion. Average numbers of expanded clones were greater in CD8+ T cells than in CD4+.

TCRdb's copy holds only in-frame clones and misses some; the assay was immunoSEQ multiplex PCR. The sample has approximately 62,000 clones; roughly 88% are singletons. This chain links TRBV11-2 with TRBJ2-6, with D uncertain. This TCR was recovered from an adult with an advanced solid tumor such as melanoma, head and neck, liver or kidney cancer. Sample: CD4+ or CD8+ T cells sorted from blood, taken in a trial of the OX40 agonist ivuxolimab. This CDR3 reads CASRSGTGANVLTF. In nucleotides, the CDR3 is TGTGCCAGCAGATCGGGTACTGGGGCCAACGTCCTGACTTTC.